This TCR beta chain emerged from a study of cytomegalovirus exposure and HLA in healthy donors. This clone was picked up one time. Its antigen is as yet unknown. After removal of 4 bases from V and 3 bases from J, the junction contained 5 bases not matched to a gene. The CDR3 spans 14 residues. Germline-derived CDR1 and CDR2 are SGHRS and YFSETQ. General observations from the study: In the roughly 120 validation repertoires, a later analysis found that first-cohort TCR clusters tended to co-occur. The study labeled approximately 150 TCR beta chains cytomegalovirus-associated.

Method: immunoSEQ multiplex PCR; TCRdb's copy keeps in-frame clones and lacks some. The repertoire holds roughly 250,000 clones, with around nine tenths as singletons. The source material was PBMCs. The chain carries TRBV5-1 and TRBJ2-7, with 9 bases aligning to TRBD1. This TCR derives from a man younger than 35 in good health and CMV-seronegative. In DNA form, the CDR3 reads TGCGCCAGCAGCCCTGGACAGGGGCGCTACGAGCAGTACTTC. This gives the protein CASSPGQGRYEQYF.